These 28 T cell receptor beta chains originate from one sample sequenced in a study of glioma-infiltrating T cells after dendritic cell vaccination. TCRdb's table, derived via immunoSEQ multiplex PCR, lists solely in-frame clones and lacks some. Here the sample spans 90,000 or so clones, 75% to 90% being singletons. The time point is: after dendritic cell vaccination, including at tumor progression/relapse. The input for sequencing was blood, taken after dendritic cell vaccination. These receptors all stem from a human donor with glioblastoma.

The chain employs TRBV20-1 and TRBJ2-7, with 7 bases fitting TRBD1. Per the germline V gene, CDR1 is DFQATT and CDR2 is SNEGSKA (reference sequence). The CDR3 is 11 residues long. The V and J ends lost 7 bases and 6 bases, in that order; junction bases with no gene match: 6. The CDR3 region is CSVSDRVEQYF. In DNA form, the CDR3 reads TGCAGTGTTTCCGACAGGGTCGAGCAGTACTTC.

The chain is built from TRBV6-6 and TRBJ2-2; TRBD2 might be the D (6 bases). Trimming removed 6 bases at V and 5 bases at J, with 13 bases between. CDR1 and CDR2 from the germline V gene are MNHNY and SVGAGI (reference sequence). The CDR3 consists of 14 residues. The CDR3 here is CASRVGGNTGELFF. The CDR3 nucleotides are TGTGCCAGCAGAGTGGGAGGCAATACCGGGGAGCTGTTTTTT.

V usage is TRBV5-1 and J usage is TRBJ2-2, with 9 bases lining up with TRBD2. The J segment lost 3 bases and the V segment lost 4 bases, leaving 7 bases of the junction unmatched. The CDR3 loop spans 16 amino acids. Per the germline V gene, CDR1 is SGHRS and CDR2 is YFSETQ. CDR3 sequence: CASSPNGGRDTGELFF. The DNA for the CDR3 is TGCGCCAGCAGCCCCAACGGCGGGAGGGACACCGGGGAGCTGTTTTTT.

V gene TRBV23-1 combines with J gene TRBJ2-3, with 7 bases matching TRBD1. TRBV23-1 is an ORF, with its function uncertain. J lost 4 bases, V lost 4 bases, and 17 bases had no gene match. The CDR3 length is 18 residues. The CDR3 sequence: CASSPSFRDRVKADTQYF. In DNA form, the CDR3 reads TGCGCCAGCAGTCCCTCCTTCCGTGACAGGGTTAAGGCAGATACGCAGTATTTT.

The chain carries TRBV25-1 and TRBJ1-1, with 9 bases matching TRBD1. This CDR3 has 17 residues. J gave up 1 base and V 3 bases, and 9 bases lay outside the gene matches. Germline values: CDR1 MGHDK, CDR2 SYGVNS. The CDR3: CASSDRPGTGRNTEAFF. CDR3 DNA: TGTGCCAGCAGTGACCGTCCCGGGACAGGGCGGAACACTGAAGCTTTCTTT.

This clone has a single count. This chain joins TRBV7-9 and TRBJ1-5; D is perhaps TRBD1 (6 bases). Trimming removed 0 bases at V and 5 bases at J, with 14 bases between. The CDR3 totals 16 residues. CDR1 is SEHNR and CDR2 is FQNEAQ in the germline V gene (reference sequence). The CDR3 bases are TGTGCCAGCAGCTTAGCTGGCAGGGGCTTCGATCAGCCCCAGCATTTT. It yields the protein CASSLAGRGFDQPQHF.

The gene calls are TRBV15 and TRBJ1-5; a weak D match, TRBD1 (5 bases). This CDR3 has 14 residues. Trimming took off 4 bases at V and 4 bases at J, with 11 bases between the two ends. Per germline, CDR1 LNHNV and CDR2 YYDKDF (reference sequence). CDR3 residues: CATSTSGINQPQHF. The CDR3 DNA follows: TGTGCCACCAGCACGTCAGGGATAAATCAGCCCCAGCATTTT.

This chain connects TRBV6-5 to TRBJ1-1, with D maybe TRBD1 (5 bases). The CDR3 runs 12 residues. Per germline, CDR1 MNHEY and CDR2 SVGAGI. Trimming left V 5 bases short and J 13 bases short, with 17 bases between. The CDR3: CASSPDKGLGFF. The CDR3 bases are TGTGCCAGCAGTCCGGACAAGGGCTTGGGTTTCTTT.

The gene calls are TRBV5-1 and TRBJ2-3, with TRBD2 matching over 10 bases. The CDR3 contains 15 residues. Per the germline V gene, CDR1 is SGHRS and CDR2 is YFSETQ. The junction had 7 bases not matched to a gene; V was cut back by 0 bases and J by 9 bases. This CDR3 reads CASSLALAGVGTQYF. The CDR3 DNA sequence: TGCGCCAGCAGCTTGGCCCTAGCGGGAGTAGGGACGCAGTATTTT.

The rearrangement links TRBV23-1 to TRBJ1-1; TRBD1 matches at 12 bases. TRBV23-1 counts as an open reading frame of uncertain function. The V gene end was trimmed by 0 bases and the J gene end by 1 base; junction bases not matched to a gene: 9. The CDR3 has 19 amino acids. Written as DNA, the CDR3 is TGCGCCAGCAGTCAATCTGCGGGACAGGGGGCTCCGGAGAACACTGAAGCTTTCTTT. Protein sequence: CASSQSAGQGAPENTEAFF.

The chain uses TRBV5-1 and TRBJ2-1; D unclear. CDR1 and CDR2 (germline): SGHRS, YFSETQ. The CDR3 covers 12 residues. The V gene lost 0 bases and the J gene lost 10 bases, with 8 bases spanning the gap. The DNA of the CDR3 is TGCGCCAGCAGCTTGGTACAGCCAGAGCAGTTCTTC. Amino acids: CASSLVQPEQFF.

The V gene is TRBV5-6, the J gene TRBJ2-7; 8 positions match TRBD1. CDR1 and CDR2 (germline): SGHDT, YYEEEE. V was pared by 4 bases and J by 2 bases, with 2 bases of the junction left unmatched. The CDR3 spans 13 residues. The CDR3 DNA follows: TGTGCCAGCAGCGTGACAGGGGCCTACGAGCAGTACGTC. Translating it yields CASSVTGAYEQYV.

The chain has TRBV5-1 and TRBJ1-1, with D tentatively TRBD1 (6 bases). CDR1 SGHRS and CDR2 YFSETQ come from the germline V gene. The V gene lost 0 bases and the J gene lost 11 bases, with 23 bases spanning the gap. The CDR3 runs 16 residues. CDR3 loop: CASSLAGTRGHPSAFF. DNA of the CDR3: TGCGCCAGCAGCTTGGCGGGGACCAGGGGCCATCCTTCGGCTTTCTTT.

This chain connects TRBV9 to TRBJ2-1, with no clear D. This CDR3 spans 11 amino acids. The germline CDR1 and CDR2 sequences are SGDLS and YYNGEE. V was clipped by 4 bases and J by 7 bases, with 6 bases between them. This chain's CDR3 is CASSPVNEQFF. CDR3 bases: TGTGCCAGCAGCCCCGTGAATGAGCAGTTCTTC.

This chain uses TRBV18 with TRBJ2-7; perhaps TRBD1 as D (6 bases). The length of the CDR3 is 14 residues. Germline V gene sequence: CDR1 KGHSH, CDR2 LQKENI. V was shortened by 3 bases and J by 2 bases, with 11 bases between the two germline ends. Written as DNA, the CDR3 is TGTGCCAGCTCACCTAAACAGGGCCCCTACGAGCAGTACTTC. This gives the protein CASSPKQGPYEQYF.

To note about this clone: Other DNA sequences from this sample encode an identical CDR3 as well. The chain combines TRBV2 with TRBJ2-1; no definite D call. The V and J ends lost 2 bases and 0 bases respectively, with 8 bases between them. The CDR3 runs 15 residues. Looked up from germline, CDR1 is SNHLY and CDR2 is FYNNEI. The CDR3 spells CASSERGSSYNEQFF. The CDR3 DNA reads as TGTGCCAGCAGTGAAAGAGGAAGCTCCTACAATGAGCAGTTCTTC.

This chain joins TRBV9 and TRBJ1-2, with D possibly matching TRBD1 (5 bases). The germline V gene encodes CDR1 SGDLS and CDR2 YYNGEE. CDR3 length: 17 residues. V was trimmed by 2 bases and J by 0 bases, leaving 17 bases between them. This chain's CDR3 is CASSVDPGHPANYGYTF. The DNA for the CDR3 is TGTGCCAGCAGCGTCGACCCCGGACATCCAGCTAACTATGGCTACACCTTC.

V usage is TRBV14 and J usage is TRBJ2-5, with TRBD1 identical over 8 bases. The CDR3 covers 16 residues. V was clipped by 4 bases and J by 3 bases; unmatched bases: 10. The V gene's germline CDR1 is SGHDN and CDR2 FVKESK. The CDR3 region has the DNA TGTGCCAGCAGCCCAATCTGGACAGGGCTGGAAGAGACCCAGTACTTC. Translated, it gives CASSPIWTGLEETQYF.

With regard to this clone: The same CDR3 can be traced to other DNA sequences in this sample. The chain is built from TRBV9 and TRBJ1-2; TRBD1 matches at 7 bases. The trim removed 2 bases at V and 1 base at J, leaving 17 bases unmatched. The CDR3 has 19 amino acids. Germline V gene sequence: CDR1 SGDLS, CDR2 YYNGEE. The CDR3 sequence is CASSVGPGGTSRVNYGYTF. The CDR3 nucleotides read TGTGCCAGCAGCGTGGGACCAGGGGGGACTAGTAGGGTTAACTATGGCTACACCTTC.

The chain employs TRBV9 and TRBJ2-7; 7 nucleotides align to TRBD1. Losses at the gene ends were 0 bases for V and 3 bases for J; bases not matched to a gene: 6. The germline V gene encodes CDR1 SGDLS and CDR2 YYNGEE. This CDR3 spans 15 amino acids. CDR3 loop: CASSVDDRAGYEQYF. The CDR3 DNA follows: TGTGCCAGCAGCGTAGATGACAGGGCGGGCTACGAGCAGTACTTC.

The rearrangement joins TRBV6-5 to TRBJ1-1, with 9 bases identical to TRBD1. CDR1 MNHEY and CDR2 SVGAGI come from the germline V gene. The CDR3 spans 13 residues. V lost 5 bases, J lost 5 bases, and 3 bases stayed unmatched. CDR3 DNA: TGTGCCAGCAGTGGACAGGGGATGACTGAAGCTTTCTTT. This translates into CASSGQGMTEAFF.

J is TRBJ2-7 and V is TRBV19, with D possibly matching TRBD2 (5 bases). Trimming took off 6 bases at V and 4 bases at J, with 13 bases between the two ends. Germline V gene lookup returns CDR1 LNHDA and CDR2 SQIVND (reference sequence). CDR3 length: 13 residues. The CDR3, as DNA: TGTGCCAGTAGCCCTGAGGGTAGGTACGAGCAGTACTTC. As protein: CASSPEGRYEQYF.

The CDR3 DNA reads as TGTGCCAGTAGTCCGGGACTCAATCAGCCCCAGCATTTT. Translation: CASSPGLNQPQHF. V is TRBV19 and J is TRBJ1-5; TRBD1 is a possible D gene (5 bases). The CDR3 loop spans 13 amino acids. The germline CDR1 and CDR2 sequences are LNHDA and SQIVND (reference sequence). V lost 5 bases and J lost 3, with 8 bases in between.

J is TRBJ1-4 and V is TRBV4-2; 8 bases are shared with TRBD1. The CDR3 sequence is 15 residues long. V lost 0 bases and J lost 5; bases outside the gene matches: 2. The germline V gene encodes CDR1 LGHNA and CDR2 YNFKEQ. CDR3 sequence: CASSQEWDRNEKLFF. CDR3 DNA sequence: TGTGCCAGCAGCCAAGAATGGGACAGGAATGAAAAACTGTTTTTT.

The chain uses TRBV13 and TRBJ1-4; maybe TRBD1 (6 bases). The V and J ends lost 3 bases and 5 bases respectively, with 7 bases between them. The germline CDR1 and CDR2 sequences are PRHDT and FYEKMQ (reference sequence). This CDR3 has 13 amino acids. As DNA, the CDR3 is TGTGCCAGCAGCTTCGACAGGAATGAAAAACTGTTTTTT. It is translated as CASSFDRNEKLFF.

This sequence joins TRBV5-6 and TRBJ2-3, with TRBD2 matching 8 bases. V lost 6 bases and J lost 4; bases outside the gene matches: 10. Germline values: CDR1 SGHDT, CDR2 YYEEEE. The CDR3 runs to 15 residues. Written as DNA, the CDR3 is TGTGCCAGCACCGTTAGCGGGACCCCGTCAGATACGCAGTATTTT. Protein: CASTVSGTPSDTQYF.

This clone was detected only a few times. This sequence joins TRBV7-8 and TRBJ2-5; D not certain. The germline CDR1 and CDR2 sequences are SGHVS and FQNEAQ. The CDR3 is made up of 18 amino acids. V was trimmed by 3 bases and J by 5 bases, leaving 25 bases between them. The CDR3 DNA follows: TGTGCCAGCAGCTTGGGCGACCCTTTGATACCGCGTTCGGAGACCCAGTACTTC. Protein: CASSLGDPLIPRSETQYF.

The CDR3 DNA reads as TGCGCCAGCAGCCAAGGCGGGACAGGGTTTGTCAATGAGCAGTTCTTC. Residues: CASSQGGTGFVNEQFF. The rearrangement joins TRBV4-1 to TRBJ2-1, with 9 bases that match TRBD1. V lost 1 base, J lost 6 bases, and 7 bases stayed unmatched. The CDR3 length is 16 residues. The germline gives CDR1 MGHRA, CDR2 YSYEKL.